This T cell receptor (beta chain) was identified in a study of blood T cell repertoires in COVID-19. Sequenced by immunoSEQ multiplex PCR; TCRdb stores in-frame clones only, minus some. The profile shows 350,000 or so clones, more than 70% of them singletons. The CDR3 extends over 15 amino acids. Germline V gene data show CDR1 as MGHDK and CDR2 as SYGVNS. Germline trimming cut 6 bases from V and 2 bases from J; bases unmatched to any gene: 3. The sample was PBMCs or T cells enriched from blood (not recorded which). The receptor was isolated from a woman aged 25-40 years who had been exposed to COVID-19. The chain couples TRBV25-1 to TRBJ2-1; 11 bases align to TRBD1. This chain's CDR3 is CASSRTGGAYNEQFF. Here the CDR3 DNA reads TGTGCCAGCAGCCGGACAGGGGGCGCCTACAATGAGCAGTTCTTC.